This T cell receptor beta chain is from a study of blood T cells in healthy people across ages. Study details: About one barcoded beta molecule per two T cells came from capture by template switching. Notes on the study in general: Older individuals had lower TCR beta diversity per million T cells (the decline was roughly linear). Unsorted PBMCs blocked a conclusive comparison of naive and antigen-experienced cells.

The germline CDR1 and CDR2 sequences are MNHNS and SASEGT. The V end lost 2 bases, the J end lost 7 bases, and 23 bases lay between the germline ends. The CDR3 consists of 17 residues. About this clonotype: The antigen is unknown.

PCR was performed a second time for about 7 to 12 cycles using a sample-barcoded 5' primer and a J-beta primer mix. Using its own MiXCR run on the 5' RACE reads, TCRdb lists one record per CDR3 protein. The sample carries 1.5 million to 1.9 million distinct CDR3 sequences, approximately 42% recorded once. Sequenced material: blood. The TCR comes from a woman aged 18-29 years in good health. This sequence joins TRBV6-1 and TRBJ1-1, with D maybe TRBD1 (6 bases). The DNA for the CDR3 is TGTGCCAGCAGTGAACGCAGGGGCGGGATACTTGTGGGTGAAGCTTTCTTT. Translated: CASSERRGGILVGEAFF.